This is a list of T cell receptor beta chains from one sample in a study of blood T cell repertoires in COVID-19. Sequenced by immunoSEQ multiplex PCR; TCRdb stores in-frame clones only, minus some. The table lists 130,000 to 150,000 clones, over 75% of them singletons. The sequenced material came from peripheral blood. The receptor set was obtained from a woman aged 45-59 years with acute or convalescent COVID-19. CDR3s include the opening cysteine and the closing phenylalanine or tryptophan. The order of the fields is V gene, D gene, J gene, clone size, CDR3 DNA, CDR3 protein. The D gene is left open where the match is weak. Size is stated for part of the rows, as once, few or many counts, or as a class when the clone is expanded.

>TRBV7-6|TRBD2|TRBJ2-5|.
TGTGCCAGCAGCCCGCGGACTAGCGGGGGTACCTTCCAAGAGACCCAGTACTTC
CASSPRTSGGTFQETQYF
>TRBV3-1/TRBV3-2|.|TRBJ2-1|.
TGTGCCAGCAGCCAGCTAGTAGGCTCCTACAATGAGCAGTTCTTC
CASSQLVGSYNEQFF
>TRBV19|.|TRBJ2-5|.
TGTGCCAGTACCCAGGGAGGGCAGGGGTGGCGAGAGACCCAGTACTTC
CASTQGGQGWRETQYF
>TRBV19|.|TRBJ1-3|.
TGTGCCAGTAGTCGGACAGCTACCTCTGGAAACACCATATATTTT
CASSRTATSGNTIYF
>TRBV2|.|TRBJ2-3|.
TGTGCCAGCAAAGACTCGACCTCCACAGATACGCAGTATTTT
CASKDSTSTDTQYF
>TRBV19|.|TRBJ1-1|.
TGTGCCAGTGGACACTATAACACTGAAGCTTTCTTT
CASGHYNTEAFF
>TRBV2|.|TRBJ2-3|.
TGTGCCAGCAGTGAAGGTATTAGCCTTACAGATACGCAGTATTTT
CASSEGISLTDTQYF
>TRBV29-1|.|TRBJ2-2|.
TGCAGCGTATCAGTCTTCGCGAACACCGGGGAGCTGTTTTTT
CSVSVFANTGELFF
>TRBV19|.|TRBJ1-5|.
TGTGCCAGTAGTGAGGTCCCGATATATAGCAATCAGCCCCAGCATTTT
CASSEVPIYSNQPQHF
>TRBV29-1|.|TRBJ1-1|once
TGCAGCGGGACAGTGAACACTGAAGCTTTCTTT
CSGTVNTEAFF
>TRBV30|.|TRBJ2-3|few
TGTGCCTGGAGTTGGCCAAGGGGCTACACAGATACGCAGTATTTT
CAWSWPRGYTDTQYF
>TRBV5-5|.|TRBJ2-7|.
TGTGCCAGCAGCCCCCCAGGCTATTACGAGCAGTACTTC
CASSPPGYYEQYF
>TRBV27|.|TRBJ1-6|.
TGTGCCAGCAGTTTATGGTCGGACACTACATTTTCACCCCTCCACTTT
CASSLWSDTTFSPLHF
>TRBV30|.|TRBJ1-4|.
TGTGCCTGGAGTGCCGGGTTGAGTGAAAAACTGTTTTTT
CAWSAGLSEKLFF
>TRBV11-3|.|TRBJ1-3|.
TGTGCCAGCAGCCCCGGGGGGGGACACACCATATATTTT
CASSPGGGHTIYF
>TRBV5-1|.|TRBJ1-1|.
TGCGCCAGCAGCTTGGCCAACGGGGGCACTGAAGCTTTCTTT
CASSLANGGTEAFF
>TRBV27|TRBD1|TRBJ1-5|.
TGTGCCAGCCCGTGGGAGACAGGGATAGGCAATCAGCCCCAGCATTTT
CASPWETGIGNQPQHF
>TRBV18|.|TRBJ2-2|once
TGTGCCAGCTCACCATCAGGGAGGAGCACCGGGGAGCTGTTTTTT
CASSPSGRSTGELFF
>TRBV6-6|TRBD1|TRBJ1-5|.
TGTGCCAGCACCTACCAGGCCGGGCCGTGGGGACAGGGTAAAGGGGGCAATCAGCCCCAGCATTTT
CASTYQAGPWGQGKGGNQPQHF
>TRBV4-1|TRBD2|TRBJ2-1|.
TGCGCCAGCAGCCAAGATCGGGATAGCGGGCCGTACAATGAGCAGTTCTTC
CASSQDRDSGPYNEQFF
>TRBV10-1|.|TRBJ1-3|.
TGCGCCAGCAGTGAGTCCGACATCCCTTACTCTGGAAACACCATATATTTT
CASSESDIPYSGNTIYF
>TRBV18|TRBD1|TRBJ1-2|.
TGTGCCAGCGAAGACAGGGGGACGAAAGGCTACACCTTC
CASEDRGTKGYTF
>TRBV7-3|.|TRBJ2-1|.
TGTGCCAGCAGCCCGGGGGTTGGGGCGTACAATGAGCAGTTCTTC
CASSPGVGAYNEQFF
>TRBV3-1/TRBV3-2|.|TRBJ1-4|.
TGTGCCAGCAGCGGCACAATGGAGGTCAACGAAAAACTGTTTTTT
CASSGTMEVNEKLFF
>TRBV5-6|.|TRBJ1-6|.
TGTGCCAGCAGCAATCCTACAGGGTCGGGCTCCTATAATTCACCCCTCCACTTT
CASSNPTGSGSYNSPLHF
>TRBV27|TRBD2|TRBJ2-1|.
TGTGCCAGCAGTCTTGGACTAGCGGGAGCCCTATCCTACAATGAGCAGTTCTTC
CASSLGLAGALSYNEQFF
>TRBV18|TRBD2|TRBJ2-3|.
TGTGCCAGCTGTGTACTAGCGGATTACACAGATACGCAGTATTTT
CASCVLADYTDTQYF
>TRBV29-1|.|TRBJ2-1|once
TGCAGCGTTCCAAGGGGGTTCTCCTACAATGAGCAGTTCTTC
CSVPRGFSYNEQFF
>TRBV9|.|TRBJ2-1|.
TGTGCCAGCAGCGTGTCTCAGGGATCCTACAATGAGCAGTTCTTC
CASSVSQGSYNEQFF
>TRBV6-6|TRBD2|TRBJ2-3|.
TGTGCCAGCATCCCTAGCGGGCGCACAGATACGCAGTATTTT
CASIPSGRTDTQYF
>TRBV7-9|.|TRBJ1-5|.
TGTGCCAGCAGCCACGACAGTAACAATCAGCCCCAGCATTTT
CASSHDSNNQPQHF
>TRBV18|.|TRBJ1-1|once
TGTGCCAGCTCACCGCAAGACAGGCCCTCGGGCACTGAAGCTTTCTTT
CASSPQDRPSGTEAFF
>TRBV5-1|.|TRBJ1-4|.
TGCGCCAGCAGCTTGGACGGTACAACTAATGAAAAACTGTTTTTT
CASSLDGTTNEKLFF
>TRBV3-1/TRBV3-2|TRBD2|TRBJ2-5|.
TGTGCCAGCAGCCAAGTTAGCGGGAGGGCCGAGACCCAGTACTTC
CASSQVSGRAETQYF
>TRBV5-1|.|TRBJ2-7|.
TGCGCCAGCAGCTTCGGTTACGAGCAGTACTTC
CASSFGYEQYF
>TRBV4-1|.|TRBJ1-5|once
TGCGCCAGCAGCCCGACGGGAGATCAGCCCCAGCATTTT
CASSPTGDQPQHF
>TRBV6-6|TRBD2|TRBJ2-5|.
TGTGCCAGCAGTCCTGGGACTAGCTGGGAGAGGGAGACCCAGTACTTC
CASSPGTSWERETQYF
>TRBV3-1/TRBV3-2|TRBD2|TRBJ2-5|.
TGTGCCAGCAGACGCACTAGCGGGGGAGGGGAGACCCAGTACTTC
CASRRTSGGGETQYF
>TRBV10-3|TRBD1|TRBJ1-2|.
TGTGCCATGCAGGGGGCAGGCGGCTACACCTTC
CAMQGAGGYTF
>TRBV2|.|TRBJ2-7|.
TGTGCCAGCAGTGAACAGGGAATTTATCACGAGCAGTACTTC
CASSEQGIYHEQYF